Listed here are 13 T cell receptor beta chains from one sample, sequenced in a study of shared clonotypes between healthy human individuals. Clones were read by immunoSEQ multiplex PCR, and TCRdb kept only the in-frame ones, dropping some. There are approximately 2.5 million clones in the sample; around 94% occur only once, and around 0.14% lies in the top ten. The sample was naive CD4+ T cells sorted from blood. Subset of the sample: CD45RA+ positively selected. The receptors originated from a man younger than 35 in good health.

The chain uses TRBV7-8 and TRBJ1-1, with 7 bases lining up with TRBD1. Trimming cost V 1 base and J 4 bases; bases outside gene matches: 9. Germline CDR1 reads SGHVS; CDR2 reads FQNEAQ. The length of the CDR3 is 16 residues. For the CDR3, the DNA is TGTGCCAGCAGCTTAGTTCTTGGACAGGCGGGCACTGAAGCTTTCTTT. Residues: CASSLVLGQAGTEAFF. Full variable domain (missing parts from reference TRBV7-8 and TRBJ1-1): GAGVSQSPRYKVAKRGQDVALRCDPISGHVSLFWYQQALGQGPEFLTYFQNEAQLDKSGLPSDRFFAERPEGSVSTLKIQRTQQEDSAVYLCASSLVLGQAGTEAFFGQGTRLTVV.

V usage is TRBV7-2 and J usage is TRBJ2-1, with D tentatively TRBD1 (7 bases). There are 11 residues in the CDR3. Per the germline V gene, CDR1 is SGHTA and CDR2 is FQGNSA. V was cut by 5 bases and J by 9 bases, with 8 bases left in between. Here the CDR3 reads CASSQGGEQFF. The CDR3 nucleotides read TGTGCCAGCAGCCAGGGGGGTGAGCAGTTCTTC. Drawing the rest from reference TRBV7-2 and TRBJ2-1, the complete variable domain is GAGVSQSPSNKVTEKGKDVELRCDPISGHTALYWYRQSLGQGLEFLIYFQGNSAPDKSGLPSDRFSAERTGGSVSTLTIQRTQQEDSAVYLCASSQGGEQFFGPGTRLTVL.

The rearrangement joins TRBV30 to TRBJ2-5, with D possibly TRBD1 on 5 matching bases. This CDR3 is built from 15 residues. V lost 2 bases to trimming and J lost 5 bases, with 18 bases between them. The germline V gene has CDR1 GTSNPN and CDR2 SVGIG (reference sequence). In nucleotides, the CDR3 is TGTGCCTGGAGTTTGGGGCGTCAGGGCCGGGAGACCCAGTACTTC. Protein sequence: CAWSLGRQGRETQYF.

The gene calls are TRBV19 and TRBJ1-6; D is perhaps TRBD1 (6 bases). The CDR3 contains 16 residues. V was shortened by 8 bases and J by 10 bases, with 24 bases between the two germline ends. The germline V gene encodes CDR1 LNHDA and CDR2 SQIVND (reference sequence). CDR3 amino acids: CASPPMKGTTDSPLHF. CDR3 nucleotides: TGTGCCAGTCCACCCATGAAGGGGACAACGGACTCACCCCTCCACTTT. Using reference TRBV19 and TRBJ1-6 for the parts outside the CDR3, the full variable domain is DGGITQSPKYLFRKEGQNVTLSCEQNLNHDAMYWYRQDPGQGLRLIYYSQIVNDFQKGDIAEGYSVSREKKESFPLTVTSAQKNPTAFYLCASPPMKGTTDSPLHFGNGTRLTVT.

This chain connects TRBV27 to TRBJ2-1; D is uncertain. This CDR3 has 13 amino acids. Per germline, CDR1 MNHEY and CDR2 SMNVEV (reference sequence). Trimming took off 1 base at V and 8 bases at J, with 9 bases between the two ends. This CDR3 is CASSLLARDEQFF. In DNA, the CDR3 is TGTGCCAGCAGTTTATTGGCACGGGATGAGCAGTTCTTC.

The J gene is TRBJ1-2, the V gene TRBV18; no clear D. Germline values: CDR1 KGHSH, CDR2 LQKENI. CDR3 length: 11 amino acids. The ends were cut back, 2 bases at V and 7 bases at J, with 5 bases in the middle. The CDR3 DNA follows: TGTGCCAGCTCACCAGGGGTTGGCTACACCTTC. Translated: CASSPGVGYTF. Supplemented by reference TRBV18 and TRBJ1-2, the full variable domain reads NAGVMQNPRHLVRRRGQEARLRCSPMKGHSHVYWYRQLPEEGLKFMVYLQKENIIDESGMPKERFSAEFPKEGPSILRIQQVVRGDSAAYFCASSPGVGYTFGSGTRLTVV.

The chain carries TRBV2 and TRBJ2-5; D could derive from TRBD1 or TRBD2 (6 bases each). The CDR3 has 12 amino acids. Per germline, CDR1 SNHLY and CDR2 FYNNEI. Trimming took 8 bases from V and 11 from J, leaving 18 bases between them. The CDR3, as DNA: TGTGCCAGCCAAGGGGGGTCCTCGGAGCAGTACTTC. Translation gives CASQGGSSEQYF.

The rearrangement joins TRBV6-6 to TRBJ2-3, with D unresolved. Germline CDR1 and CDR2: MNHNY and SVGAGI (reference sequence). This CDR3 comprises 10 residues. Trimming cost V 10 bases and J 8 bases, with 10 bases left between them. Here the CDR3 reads CATALSTQYF. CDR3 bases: TGTGCCACCGCCTTGAGTACGCAGTATTTT.

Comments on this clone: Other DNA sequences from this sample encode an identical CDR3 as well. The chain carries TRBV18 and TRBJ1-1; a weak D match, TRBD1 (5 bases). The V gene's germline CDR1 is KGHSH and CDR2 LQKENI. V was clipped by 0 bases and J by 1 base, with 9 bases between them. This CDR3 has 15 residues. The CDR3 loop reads CASSPPSGGNTEAFF. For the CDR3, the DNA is TGTGCCAGCTCACCACCCTCCGGGGGGAACACTGAAGCTTTCTTT.

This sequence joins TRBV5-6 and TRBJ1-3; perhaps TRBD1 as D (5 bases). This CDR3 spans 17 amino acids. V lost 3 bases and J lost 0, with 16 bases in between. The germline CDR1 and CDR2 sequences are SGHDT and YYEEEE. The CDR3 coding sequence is TGTGCCAGCAGCTCTACGGGACTTTCAACCTCTGGAAACACCATATATTTT. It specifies CASSSTGLSTSGNTIYF.

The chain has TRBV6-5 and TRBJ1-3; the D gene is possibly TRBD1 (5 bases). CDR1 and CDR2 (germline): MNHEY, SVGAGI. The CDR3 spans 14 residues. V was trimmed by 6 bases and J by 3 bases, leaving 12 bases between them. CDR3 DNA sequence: TGTGCCAGCAGGCGGGGGAATCTTGGAAACACCATATATTTT. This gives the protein CASRRGNLGNTIYF.

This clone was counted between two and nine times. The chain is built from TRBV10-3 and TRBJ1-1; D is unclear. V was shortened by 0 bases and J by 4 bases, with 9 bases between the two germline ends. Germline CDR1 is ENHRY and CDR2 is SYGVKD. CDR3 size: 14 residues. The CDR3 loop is CAISESGKGTEAFF. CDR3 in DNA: TGTGCCATCAGTGAGTCAGGGAAGGGCACTGAAGCTTTCTTT.

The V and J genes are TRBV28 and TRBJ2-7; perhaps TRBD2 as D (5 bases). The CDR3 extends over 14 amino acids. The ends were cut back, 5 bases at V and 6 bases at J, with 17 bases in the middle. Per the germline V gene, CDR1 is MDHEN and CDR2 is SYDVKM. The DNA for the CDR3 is TGTGCCAGCAGTACCCGGGATACGGGATCCGAGCAGTACTTC. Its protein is CASSTRDTGSEQYF.